The sample holds a few counts of the clone carrying this T cell receptor beta chain. Its specificity is not known. The CDR3 extends over 14 amino acids. V lost 4 bases and J 7 bases, leaving 16 bases between the germline ends. Germline V gene sequence: CDR1 LGHDT, CDR2 YNNKEL (reference sequence). The data derive from a study of regulatory T cells in long-lasting Graves disease. About the study: Persistent Graves' disease meant over 5 years of antithyroid drugs with positive TSH receptor antibodies.

Time point meaning: persistent/refractory GD, antithyroid drugs over 5 years with positive TRAb. From RNA extracted from PBMCs, the TCR library was made. Assembly of TCR beta libraries relied on iRepertoire HTBI primers together with Arm-PCR of CDR3 regions. TCRdb recomputed calls from the multiplex PCR reads with MiXCR, one row per CDR3 protein. The data contain 650,000 to 850,000 distinct CDR3 sequences, around 32% of them singletons. Study outcomes and limitations: Persistent disease favored TRBV28, TRBJ1-2 and TRBJ2-5. It was peripheral blood alone, not thyroid tissue, that was studied.

Source: peripheral blood mononuclear cells (PBMCs), taken when the disease was refractory, from a patient treated with antithyroid drugs. The chain links TRBV3-1 to TRBJ1-2; D perhaps matches TRBD1 (6 bases). The sequence derives from a female donor with Graves disease. The CDR3 protein is CASSPGQGAPGYTF. CDR3 coding DNA: TGTGCCAGCAGCCCGGGACAAGGGGCGCCTGGCTACACCTTC.